This paragraph reports one T cell receptor (beta chain). Antigen unknown. This entry belongs to a study of identical twins. V dropped 7 bases and J dropped 3; count of bases not matched to a gene: 9. Germline-derived CDR1 and CDR2 are SQVTM and ANQGSEA. The CDR3 is made up of 13 amino acids. TCRdb used MiXCR to reprocess the 5' RACE reads, holding one entry per CDR3 protein. The sample yields 140,000 to 150,000 distinct CDR3 sequences, around 3.6% seen once. Findings and caveats of the study: Sequences that were beta out-of-frame showed weaker excess twin sharing. Researchers caution that invariant MAIT and iNKT cells could partly confound zero-insertion analyses. Conclusions were drawn cross-sectionally by statistical analysis, without following the same donors. Memory repertoires lacked the insertion deficit that abundant cord blood beta clonotypes showed.

The clonotype was recovered from a man aged 18 to 35 in good health. Material: memory T cells sorted from blood. The genes are TRBV29-1 and TRBJ2-7; 7 bases fit TRBD1. CDR3 DNA: TGCAGCGCGGGTAAGACAGGGCTCTACGAGCAGTACTTC. This encodes CSAGKTGLYEQYF.